The 9 T cell receptor beta chains reported below all come from one sample, sequenced in a study of tumor and adjacent non-tumor tissue in lung cancer. No cell sorting was done before RNA was extracted from the tissue. A modified ARM-PCR protocol with three rounds of nested PCR amplified TCRbeta. From the multiplex PCR reads, TCRdb called clonotypes with MiXCR, one entry per CDR3 protein. The sample consists of around 70,000 distinct CDR3 sequences, about 60% of them appearing once. The source material was lung tumor tissue. These receptor sequences come from a man over 45 with non-small cell lung cancer.

This clonotype was recorded at least ten times. This rearrangement joins TRBV6-1 to TRBJ2-5; 11 positions match TRBD1. There are 12 residues in the CDR3. Germline V CDR1 and CDR2: MNHNS, SASEGT. V lost 9 bases, J lost 6 bases, and 3 bases stayed unmatched. CDR3 region: CASGQGAKTQYF. CDR3 DNA sequence: TGTGCCAGTGGACAGGGGGCTAAGACCCAGTACTTC.

Notes on this clonotype: One end of the junction is discordant with germline, which a read error may explain. V and J are TRBV11-2 and TRBJ1-2; 9 positions match TRBD1. Germline V lookup: CDR1 SGHAT, CDR2 FQNNGV. The CDR3 has 16 residues. The CDR3 sequence is CASSPGGTGNNHGYTF. The CDR3 bases are TGTGCCAGCAGCCCGGGGGGGACAGGGAATAACCATGGCTACACCTTC.

This clonotype has a count of ten or more. The chain is built from TRBV29-1 and TRBJ2-3, with 8 bases lining up with TRBD2. CDR1 is SQVTM and CDR2 is ANQGSEA in the germline V gene. There are 12 residues in the CDR3. Trimming removed 6 bases from V and 4 bases from J; junction bases left unmatched: 3. The CDR3 DNA reads TGCAGCGTACACGGGGGGGCAGATACGCAGTATTTT. This sequence encodes CSVHGGADTQYF.

As for this clonotype: A junction boundary mismatches the germline segment, possibly from a read error. The chain links TRBV4-2 to TRBJ2-3, with 11 positions matching TRBD2. This CDR3 spans 17 amino acids. Germline loops: CDR1 LGHNA, CDR2 YNFKEQ. CDR3 amino acids: CASSLGKLAGVTDTQFF. The CDR3 bases are TGTGCCAGCAGCCTCGGGAAACTAGCGGGAGTAACAGATACGCAGTTTTTT.

On this clonotype: Sequence at one end of the junction differs from germline and may be a read error. V gene TRBV4-2 combines with J gene TRBJ2-5; D not certain. The CDR3 is 14 amino acids. Germline CDR1 and CDR2: LGHNA and YNFKEQ. This CDR3 reads CASGQERTQETQYF. For the CDR3, the DNA is TGTGCCAGCGGCCAAGAGAGAACCCAAGAGACCCAGTACTTC.

This clonotype was counted once. The rearrangement links TRBV11-2 to TRBJ2-1; D call uncertain. Germline V gene lookup returns CDR1 SGHAT and CDR2 FQNNGV. The CDR3 contains 12 residues. V dropped 3 bases and J dropped 4 bases, with 4 bases sitting between them. The CDR3 region is CASSFLYNEQFF. CDR3 sequence (DNA): TGTGCCAGCAGCTTTCTTTACAATGAGCAGTTCTTC.

The gene calls are TRBV11-3 and TRBJ2-3; TRBD2 matches at 9 bases. The CDR3 length is 17 residues. Losses at the gene ends were 9 bases for V and 4 bases for J; bases not matched to a gene: 17. The germline gives CDR1 SGHNT, CDR2 YENEEA. Written as DNA, the CDR3 is TGTGCCAGGAGGCAAGGGACTAGCAGGGGTATCGCAGATACGCAGTATTTT. It codes for CARRQGTSRGIADTQYF.

The chain joins TRBV7-9 to TRBJ2-1; D may be TRBD2 (5 bases). This CDR3 comprises 13 residues. Germline CDR1 and CDR2: SEHNR and FQNEAQ (reference sequence). The V gene lost 1 base and the J gene lost 10 bases, with 11 bases spanning the gap. CDR3 region: CASSLGHIAEQFF. CDR3 in DNA: TGTGCCAGCAGCTTAGGCCACATAGCGGAGCAGTTCTTC.

The chain employs TRBV20-1 and TRBJ2-1; 8 positions agree with TRBD2. The V gene's germline CDR1 is DFQATT and CDR2 SNEGSKA (reference sequence). After removal of 3 bases from V and 5 bases from J, the junction contained 6 bases not matched to a gene. The CDR3 extends over 14 amino acids. The CDR3 region has the DNA TGCAGTGCTAGTCCCGGGAGGGTGAACAATGAGCAGTTCTTC. Protein: CSASPGRVNNEQFF.